A single sample gave rise to the 22 T cell receptor beta chains below, sequenced in a study of molecular identifiers for immune sequencing clone quantification. TCRdb used MiXCR to reprocess the PCR reads, holding one entry per CDR3 protein. The table lists over 55,000 distinct CDR3 sequences, under 20% of them singletons, with roughly 1.5% in the top ten. The sample consisted of naive CD8+ T cells from blood, with Jurkat cell RNA spiked in. Subset defined: FACS-sorted CD8+CD4-CCR7+CD45RA+ naive T cells. Source of these receptors: a human donor in good health. Some libraries in this study had Jurkat cell RNA spiked in.

There are many counts of this clonotype. The rearrangement uses TRBV27 and TRBJ2-7; perhaps TRBD1 as D (5 bases). V was pared by 5 bases and J by 7 bases, with 24 bases between. Germline CDR1 reads MNHEY; CDR2 reads SMNVEV (reference sequence). The CDR3 runs 16 residues. DNA for the CDR3: TGTGCCAGCAGTCTTACCCCCAGGGTAGGGATGGGTGAGCAGTACTTC. It is translated as CASSLTPRVGMGEQYF.

This clonotype was seen repeatedly, ten times or more. The CDR3 sequence is CASSPRDYNEQFF. DNA for the CDR3: TGTGCCAGCAGCCCCCGGGACTACAATGAGCAGTTCTTC. The genes are TRBV7-9 and TRBJ2-1; D is possibly TRBD2 (5 bases). This CDR3 is built from 13 residues. Germline-derived CDR1 and CDR2 are SEHNR and FQNEAQ (reference sequence). V gave up 5 bases and J gave up 3 bases, with 8 bases separating them.

At least ten counts were recorded for this clonotype. The V call is TRBV6-6, the J call TRBJ1-1, with D perhaps matching TRBD1 (6 bases). Trimming removed 5 bases from V and 8 bases from J, with 15 bases in between. Per germline, CDR1 MNHNY and CDR2 SVGAGI (reference sequence). This CDR3 comprises 13 residues. This chain's CDR3 is CASSTQGGVEAFF. Here the CDR3 DNA reads TGTGCCAGCAGTACCCAAGGGGGGGTGGAAGCTTTCTTT.

This clonotype was recorded at least ten times. V usage is TRBV19 and J usage is TRBJ2-7; 13 bases are a match to TRBD2. CDR3 size: 15 residues. Per germline, CDR1 LNHDA and CDR2 SQIVND (reference sequence). V dropped 7 bases and J dropped 7; count of bases not matched to a gene: 10. The CDR3 loop is CASTPGTSGIWEQYF. CDR3 bases: TGTGCCAGTACCCCTGGGACTAGCGGGATTTGGGAGCAGTACTTC. Full variable domain (missing parts from reference TRBV19 and TRBJ2-7): DGGITQSPKYLFRKEGQNVTLSCEQNLNHDAMYWYRQDPGQGLRLIYYSQIVNDFQKGDIAEGYSVSREKKESFPLTVTSAQKNPTAFYLCASTPGTSGIWEQYFGPGTRLTVT.

V usage is TRBV19 and J usage is TRBJ2-2; D unresolved. V lost 3 bases and J lost 0, with 5 bases in between. CDR3 size: 14 residues. Germline V gives CDR1 LNHDA, CDR2 SQIVND (reference sequence). CDR3 amino acids: CASSMGTNTGELFF. In DNA, the CDR3 is TGTGCCAGTAGTATGGGCACGAACACCGGGGAGCTGTTTTTT.

The sample holds many counts of this clonotype. V usage is TRBV4-1 and J usage is TRBJ2-1; maybe TRBD2 (6 bases). The V end was cut by 3 bases, the J end by 10 bases, with 13 bases between. CDR1 is MGHRA, CDR2 YSYEKL, per germline. This CDR3 contains 13 residues. The CDR3 protein is CASSQALRDEQFF. The CDR3 nucleotides read TGCGCCAGCAGCCAGGCTTTGCGGGACGAGCAGTTCTTC.

This clonotype was counted between two and nine times. A much larger clonotype is one base distant, so this may be a read error. V and J are TRBV5-6 and TRBJ2-1, with D perhaps matching TRBD1 (6 bases). The germline gives CDR1 SGHDT, CDR2 YYEEEE. This CDR3 region has 16 residues. The V end lost 3 bases, the J end lost 10 bases, and 23 bases lay between the germline ends. The CDR3 reads CASSWGSWGPDGEQFF. In DNA form, the CDR3 reads TGTGCCAGCAGCTGGGGTTCGTGGGGGCCGGACGGAGAGCAGTTCTTC.

This clonotype occurred many times. The rearrangement links TRBV6-1 to TRBJ2-3, with a possible D match to TRBD2 (7 bases). Trimming cost V 6 bases and J 4 bases, with 14 bases left between them. CDR3 size: 14 residues. Per germline, CDR1 MNHNS and CDR2 SASEGT. CDR3 protein: CASSIWGGPDTQYF. CDR3 bases: TGTGCCAGCAGCATATGGGGGGGCCCAGATACGCAGTATTTT.

In its sample, this clonotype was seen many times. The chain couples TRBV11-3 to TRBJ2-4, with TRBD1 as a possible D gene (6 bases). CDR3 size: 11 residues. V gave up 4 bases and J gave up 8 bases, with 6 bases separating them. The germline CDR1 and CDR2 sequences are SGHNT and YENEEA. In DNA form, the CDR3 reads TGTGCCAGCAGCTCAGGGGACATTCAGTACTTC. Translated, it gives CASSSGDIQYF.

At least ten counts were recorded for this clonotype. The J gene is TRBJ2-7, the V gene TRBV3-1; the D gene is possibly TRBD2 (6 bases). The CDR3 runs to 13 residues. Per the germline V gene, CDR1 is LGHDT and CDR2 is YNNKEL (reference sequence). Trimming left V 5 bases short and J 4 bases short, with 12 bases between. CDR3 DNA: TGTGCCAGCAGCTTCGGGACTGGGTACGAGCAGTACTTC. Encoded protein: CASSFGTGYEQYF.

The chain links TRBV15 to TRBJ2-2, with TRBD2 as a possible D gene (5 bases). CDR1 is LNHNV, CDR2 YYDKDF, per germline (reference sequence). V dropped 5 bases and J dropped 3 bases, with 10 bases sitting between them. The CDR3 consists of 14 residues. The CDR3 bases are TGTGCCACCAGCCCGGACTCGCACACCGGGGAGCTGTTTTTT. Translated, it gives CATSPDSHTGELFF.

In this sample, this clonotype turned up many times. V is TRBV7-9 and J is TRBJ2-7; D not certain. Deletions cut 1 base from V and 2 bases from J, with 6 bases between. From germline, CDR1 is SEHNR and CDR2 FQNEAQ (reference sequence). The CDR3 runs 13 residues. CDR3 sequence reads: CASSLVPAYEQYF. The CDR3 coding sequence is TGTGCCAGCAGCTTAGTTCCAGCCTACGAGCAGTACTTC. Full variable domain (outside the CDR3, taken from reference TRBV7-9 and TRBJ2-7): DTGVSQNPRHKITKRGQNVTFRCDPISEHNRLYWYRQTLGQGPEFLTYFQNEAQLEKSRLLSDRFSAERPKGSFSTLEIQRTEQGDSAMYLCASSLVPAYEQYFGPGTRLTVT.

To note about this clonotype: A much larger clone differs from this one at a single base, so this may be a read error. The rearrangement uses TRBV3-1 and TRBJ1-5; weak D call: TRBD1 (5 bases). Per germline, CDR1 LGHDT and CDR2 YNNKEL (reference sequence). The CDR3 extends over 16 amino acids. The CDR3: CAGSQDSAGWDQPQHF. The CDR3 region has the DNA TGTGCCGGCAGCCAAGATTCGGCAGGGTGGGATCAGCCCCAGCATTTT.

This clonotype was counted at least ten times. J is TRBJ2-2 and V is TRBV19; TRBD2 might be the D (5 bases). The V end lost 10 bases, the J end lost 5 bases, and 17 bases lay between the germline ends. The CDR3 contains 14 residues. CDR1 is LNHDA and CDR2 is SQIVND in the germline V gene (reference sequence). This CDR3 reads CATREGVGTGELFF. CDR3 DNA: TGTGCCACCCGAGAGGGAGTCGGAACCGGGGAGCTGTTTTTT. Filled out from reference TRBV19 and TRBJ2-2, the complete variable domain reads DGGITQSPKYLFRKEGQNVTLSCEQNLNHDAMYWYRQDPGQGLRLIYYSQIVNDFQKGDIAEGYSVSREKKESFPLTVTSAQKNPTAFYLCATREGVGTGELFFGEGSRLTVL.

With respect to this clonotype: A read error may be the cause here, since a much bigger clone is one base away. The rearrangement uses TRBV29-1 and TRBJ2-2; D may be TRBD2 (6 bases). From germline, CDR1 is SQVTM and CDR2 ANQGSEA. The CDR3 covers 12 residues. CDR3 protein: CSVAGNTGGLFF. The CDR3 nucleotides read TGCAGCGTTGCAGGGAACACCGGGGGGCTGTTTTTT.

This clonotype has a single count. A much larger clonotype is one base distant, so this may be a read error. The rearrangement joins TRBV24-1 to TRBJ2-6, with D uncertain. With 6 bases removed from V and 0 bases from J, the gap between germline ends came to 14 bases. Germline CDR1 and CDR2: KGHDR and SFDVKD. The CDR3 runs to 17 residues. CDR3 residues: CATSIGEPRSGANVLTF. The CDR3 coding sequence is TGTGCCACCAGTATTGGAGAGCCTCGCTCTGGGGCCAACGTCCTGACTTTC.

This chain joins TRBV5-1 and TRBJ2-7; D tentatively reads TRBD1 or TRBD2 (5 bases each). Looked up from germline, CDR1 is SGHRS and CDR2 is YFSETQ. Trimming pared 4 bases from V and 9 bases from J, leaving 14 bases between. This CDR3 region has 12 residues. In nucleotides, the CDR3 is TGCGCCAGCAGCGGAGAGGGGCACGGGCAGTACTTC. Its translation is CASSGEGHGQYF.

As regards this clonotype: A much larger clone lies one base from this, so it may be a read error. This likely comes from a read error, as the CDR3 has no conserved phenylalanine or tryptophan at its end. This chain uses TRBV12-3 or TRBV12-4 with TRBJ1-1; possibly TRBD1 for D (5 bases). Deletions cut 7 bases from V and 4 bases from J, with 13 bases between. This CDR3 is built from 13 residues. The CDR3 nucleotides read TGTGCCAGCAACCCCTCCGGGGGCACTGAAGCTTTCTTG. This encodes CASNPSGGTEAFL.

On this clonotype itself: Possible read error: a much larger clone is one base away. This chain links TRBV5-3 with TRBJ2-7; 10 bases fit TRBD2. TRBV5-3 is classed as an ORF, of uncertain function. The CDR3 totals 15 residues. V was pared by 10 bases and J by 6 bases, with 16 bases of the junction left unmatched. CDR3 DNA: TGTGCCGGCAGCTTGCAAAGCGGGAGGGCGGGCGAGCAGTACTTC. It specifies CAGSLQSGRAGEQYF.

This clonotype appeared many times. J is TRBJ2-2 and V is TRBV11-2, with D perhaps matching TRBD2 (6 bases). CDR1 SGHAT and CDR2 FQNNGV come from the germline V gene. V was pared by 9 bases and J by 3 bases, with 23 bases between. The CDR3 loop spans 17 amino acids. The CDR3 loop is CASRDRYRDSYTGELFF. The CDR3 region has the DNA TGTGCCAGTCGCGATCGCTACCGGGACTCTTACACCGGGGAGCTGTTTTTT.

The gene calls are TRBV6-5 and TRBJ2-2; D unresolved. The CDR3 spans 14 residues. The V end was cut by 1 base, the J end by 6 bases, with 9 bases between. Germline CDR1 MNHEY, CDR2 SVGAGI. The CDR3 here is CASSYFRSPGELFF. CDR3 bases: TGTGCCAGCAGTTACTTTCGTAGCCCCGGGGAGCTGTTTTTT.

In its sample, this clonotype was seen a few times. The rearrangement links TRBV11-3 to TRBJ2-3, with 8 bases lining up with TRBD1. The CDR3 contains 16 residues. From germline, CDR1 is SGHNT and CDR2 YENEEA. Trimming took 4 bases from V and 4 from J; bases not matched to a gene: 10. CDR3 nucleotides: TGTGCCAGCAGCTCATTGACAGGGGCTATCGCAGATACGCAGTATTTT. Translating it yields CASSSLTGAIADTQYF.